This TCR beta chain was captured in a study of blood T cell repertoires in COVID-19. Study-level information: Spain, Italy and the United States supplied samples that represented acute and convalescent COVID-19. T cells, B-cell-depleted T cells, or PBMCs provided the cDNA or gDNA that served as material.

As originally analysed: For nucleated cells, counts were estimated from reference gene primer amplification. Sequencing used immunoSEQ multiplex PCR; TCRdb keeps in-frame clones, though not all of them. Clonal size and the V and J genes are those of that table, whereas D and trimming came from the DNA. Found here are around 210,000 clones, about three quarters of them singletons; the top ten hold less than 7%. The germline CDR1 and CDR2 sequences are SQVTM and ANQGSEA. J gave up 8 bases and V 3 bases, and 5 bases lay outside the gene matches. This CDR3 contains 13 residues. The clonotype comes from a woman aged 70-85 years with acute or convalescent COVID-19. The V and J genes are TRBV29-1 and TRBJ2-1; 9 bases are shared with TRBD2. Sequencing used peripheral blood. The CDR3 bases are TGCAGCGTTGATCGAGCGGGAGGTTATGAGCAGTTCTTC. Translation gives CSVDRAGGYEQFF.